These T cell receptor beta chains were read from a single sample in a study of naive and memory T cell subsets. TCRdb re-called the UMI-ligation and nested PCR reads with MiXCR, one entry per CDR3 protein. The table records 130,000 to 150,000 distinct CDR3 sequences, about 15% of them present only once. Sequenced input: naive CD4+ T cells from blood. Receptors were obtained from a human donor in good health. CDR3s include the opening cysteine and the closing phenylalanine or tryptophan. The D gene is left open where the match is weak. Rows give clone size only sometimes, using once, few, many, or a class for an expanded clone.

clone size	V gene	D gene	J gene	CDR3 protein	CDR3 DNA
-	TRBV6-5	-	TRBJ1-6	CASSYSDSPGNSPLHF	TGTGCCAGCAGTTACTCGGACAGCCCGGGAAATTCACCCCTCCACTTT
-	TRBV14	TRBD2	TRBJ2-7	CASSGGLAGVRYF	TGTGCCAGCAGCGGGGGACTAGCGGGAGTCAGGTACTTC
-	TRBV7-2	TRBD1	TRBJ1-3	CASSLSARRTGASSGNTIYF	TGTGCCAGCAGCTTATCTGCTCGACGGACAGGGGCTAGCTCTGGAAACACCATATATTTT
few	TRBV28	-	TRBJ2-5	CASSPTGAVETQYF	TGTGCCAGCTCACCCACGGGAGCGGTGGAGACCCAGTACTTC
few	TRBV28	TRBD1	TRBJ2-2	CASSQVPQTGASNTGELFF	TGTGCCAGCAGTCAAGTGCCACAAACAGGGGCCTCGAACACCGGGGAGCTGTTTTTT
few	TRBV29-1	-	TRBJ1-5	CSARGASGNQPQHF	TGCAGCGCCCGGGGCGCTTCCGGCAATCAGCCCCAGCATTTT
few	TRBV3-1	TRBD2	TRBJ2-5	CASSPRTSGRETQYF	TGTGCCAGCAGCCCCCGGACTAGCGGCAGGGAGACCCAGTACTTC
many	TRBV20-1	-	TRBJ1-2	CSAKWGHAGYTF	TGCAGTGCTAAGTGGGGTCACGCGGGCTACACCTTC
-	TRBV5-1	-	TRBJ2-7	CASSFEGNYEQYF	TGCGCCAGCAGCTTTGAGGGTAACTACGAGCAGTACTTC
few	TRBV10-2	-	TRBJ2-3	CASSEHGEDTQYF	TGCGCCAGCAGTGAGCACGGAGAGGATACGCAGTATTTT
few	TRBV12-3/TRBV12-4	TRBD1	TRBJ1-2	CASSWGDRGRSNYGYTF	TGTGCCAGCAGCTGGGGGGACAGGGGAAGATCGAACTATGGCTACACCTTC
few	TRBV9	-	TRBJ1-1	CASSAGLGFPMNTEAFF	TGTGCCAGCAGCGCAGGGTTAGGGTTCCCAATGAACACTGAAGCTTTCTTT
few	TRBV5-1	-	TRBJ1-5	CASSLSGVSNQPQHF	TGCGCCAGCAGCCTGTCCGGGGTTAGCAATCAGCCCCAGCATTTT
few	TRBV20-1	TRBD2	TRBJ2-5	CSARGWGVAGGSQETQYF	TGCAGTGCTAGAGGATGGGGAGTAGCGGGAGGGTCCCAAGAGACCCAGTACTTC
few	TRBV19	-	TRBJ1-5	CASSYPRGGGQPQHF	TGTGCCAGTAGTTACCCCCGGGGAGGCGGTCAGCCCCAGCATTTT
-	TRBV3-1	-	TRBJ2-7	CASSPGASGGTSYEQYF	TGTGCCAGCAGCCCAGGGGCCAGCGGAGGGACCTCCTACGAGCAGTACTTC
-	TRBV5-1	-	TRBJ2-3	CASSWSESTDTQYF	TGCGCCAGCAGCTGGAGCGAGAGCACAGATACGCAGTATTTT
-	TRBV3-1	TRBD1	TRBJ1-2	CASSPKTGSYGYTF	TGTGCCAGCAGCCCGAAGACAGGGAGCTATGGCTACACCTTC
-	TRBV19	TRBD1	TRBJ1-1	CASSLDRAMNTEAFF	TGTGCCAGTAGTCTCGACAGGGCAATGAACACTGAAGCTTTCTTT
few	TRBV20-1	TRBD2	TRBJ2-7	CSATRQRGTYEQYF	TGCAGTGCCACCCGCCAGCGGGGAACCTACGAGCAGTACTTC
-	TRBV29-1	-	TRBJ1-1	CSGASLAEAFF	TGCAGCGGCGCGTCCCTGGCTGAAGCTTTCTTT
-	TRBV11-2	-	TRBJ1-1	CASSRRQGNTEAFF	TGTGCCAGCAGCCGCAGGCAGGGGAACACTGAAGCTTTCTTT
-	TRBV10-3	TRBD1	TRBJ2-5	CAISEGTGSETQYF	TGTGCCATCAGTGAGGGGACAGGGAGTGAGACCCAGTACTTC
many	TRBV28	TRBD2	TRBJ2-1	CATGLAGELEQFF	TGTGCCACAGGACTAGCGGGAGAGCTTGAGCAGTTCTTC
few	TRBV10-3	TRBD1	TRBJ1-1	CAISGGTGTEAFF	TGTGCCATCAGTGGGGGGACAGGGACTGAAGCTTTCTTT
-	TRBV20-1	TRBD2	TRBJ2-1	CSASGLADNEQFF	TGCAGTGCTTCGGGACTAGCGGACAATGAGCAGTTCTTC
-	TRBV5-4	-	TRBJ2-7	CASSFSPGGEQYF	TGTGCCAGCAGCTTTTCACCCGGAGGCGAGCAGTACTTC
few	TRBV28	-	TRBJ2-7	CASSFGGVTTYEQYF	TGTGCCAGCAGTTTCGGCGGGGTCACAACCTACGAGCAGTACTTC
-	TRBV30	-	TRBJ1-2	CAWSVSSRGAYGYTF	TGTGCCTGGAGTGTCTCCTCCAGAGGGGCCTATGGCTACACCTTC
few	TRBV20-1	-	TRBJ2-1	CSAHNGGHGNNEQFF	TGCAGTGCTCACAATGGGGGTCATGGAAACAATGAGCAGTTCTTC
few	TRBV20-1	TRBD2	TRBJ2-7	CSARPRLAGAHYEQYF	TGCAGTGCTAGACCGAGACTAGCGGGAGCTCACTACGAGCAGTACTTC
few	TRBV3-1	TRBD1	TRBJ1-1	CASTDRGRFEAFF	TGTGCCAGCACGGACAGGGGGCGGTTTGAAGCTTTCTTT
-	TRBV3-1	TRBD2	TRBJ2-1	CASKVSGSSEQFF	TGTGCCAGCAAGGTTAGCGGGAGCTCTGAGCAGTTCTTC